These 13 T cell receptor beta chains originate from one sample sequenced in a study of human T cells and chemical hapten exposure. TCRdb fed the RACE reads into MiXCR, producing one record per CDR3 protein. The sample includes approximately 180,000 distinct CDR3 sequences, just under 30% seen only once; the top ten take just under 3%. Time point of the sample: pre-sensitization, week 0. The sample's treatment: therapeutic diphenylcyclopropenone sensitization with weekly scalp DPC. Source: whole blood, taken in connection with sensitization to the hapten diphenylcyclopropenone (DPC). The receptors here all came from a young woman with alopecia areata. Some clones in this sample may be carry-over from other donors' samples.

There are a few counts of this clonotype. The chain joins TRBV5-1 to TRBJ2-1, with 9 bases identical to TRBD2. V shed 5 bases and J 6 bases; nucleotides not matched to a gene: 3. CDR1 and CDR2 from the germline V gene are SGHRS and YFSETQ. The CDR3 length is 13 residues. This CDR3 is CASRSTSGNEQFF. The CDR3 nucleotides are TGCGCCAGCAGGTCGACTAGCGGCAATGAGCAGTTCTTC.

This chain joins TRBV28 and TRBJ1-2, with D tentatively TRBD1 (5 bases). Trimming took off 5 bases at V and 5 bases at J, with 12 bases between the two ends. Germline CDR1 and CDR2: MDHEN and SYDVKM. CDR3 length: 13 amino acids. CDR3 region: CASSPNRRYGYTF. CDR3 sequence (DNA): TGTGCCAGCAGTCCGAACAGGAGATATGGCTACACCTTC.

This clonotype appeared a few times. The rearrangement joins TRBV6-5 to TRBJ1-1; D uncertain. Germline V CDR1 and CDR2: MNHEY, SVGAGI. With 6 bases removed from V and 1 base from J, the gap between germline ends came to 9 bases. This CDR3 is built from 13 residues. CDR3 residues: CASSRLGNTEAFF. The DNA of the CDR3 is TGTGCCAGCAGCCGATTGGGGAACACTGAAGCTTTCTTT.

The CDR3: CASRPGTRLNEKLFF. The CDR3, as DNA: TGCGCCAGCAGGCCTGGGACAAGGCTTAATGAAAAACTGTTTTTT. The V call is TRBV5-1, the J call TRBJ1-4; D may be TRBD1 (6 bases). This CDR3 has 15 amino acids. V was clipped by 5 bases and J by 4 bases, with 15 bases between them. Germline assignment: CDR1 SGHRS and CDR2 YFSETQ.

This clonotype showed up just a few times. This rearrangement joins TRBV28 to TRBJ2-7, with D perhaps matching TRBD1 or TRBD2 (5 bases each). Trimming took 4 bases from V and 1 from J, leaving 14 bases between them. Germline CDR1 MDHEN, CDR2 SYDVKM. The CDR3 contains 15 residues. The CDR3 loop is CASSSRDAGSYEQYF. The DNA for the CDR3 is TGTGCCAGCAGTTCCCGGGACGCCGGGTCCTACGAGCAGTACTTC.

The table lists this clonotype with a few counts. V and J are TRBV10-3 and TRBJ2-1; 8 nucleotides agree with TRBD1. In germline, CDR1 is ENHRY, CDR2 SYGVKD. CDR3 length equals 12 residues. J was trimmed by 9 bases and V by 5 bases; bases with no gene match: 3. CDR3 protein: CAISKDRAEQFF. Written as DNA, the CDR3 is TGTGCCATCAGTAAGGACAGGGCTGAGCAGTTCTTC.

The chain's CDR3 is CSAQDRGRLEQYF. CDR3 nucleotides: TGCAGTGCTCAGGACAGGGGAAGGCTCGAGCAGTACTTC. The chain uses TRBV20-1 and TRBJ2-7; 9 positions match TRBD1. The germline CDR1 and CDR2 sequences are DFQATT and SNEGSKA (reference sequence). This CDR3 has 13 residues. Trimming removed 5 bases from V and 6 bases from J; junction bases left unmatched: 8.

The chain carries TRBV5-4 and TRBJ2-3; a weak D match, TRBD1 (6 bases). Germline CDR1 is SGHNT and CDR2 is YYREEE (reference sequence). The CDR3 is made up of 14 amino acids. The germline V and J ends were trimmed by 5 bases and 5 bases, with 15 bases remaining between them. Written as DNA, the CDR3 is TGTGCCAGCAGGAACAGGGCCCAAGGAGATACGCAGTATTTT. Translated, it gives CASRNRAQGDTQYF.

This clonotype was detected only a few times. The chain employs TRBV5-5 and TRBJ2-7; 8 bases align to TRBD2. The CDR3 totals 14 residues. CDR1 is SGHKS, CDR2 YYEKEE, per germline (reference sequence). With V trimmed by 3 bases and J by 4 bases, 6 bases remained unmatched. The CDR3 loop reads CASSSLAVTYEQYF. The CDR3 region has the DNA TGTGCCAGCAGCTCACTAGCGGTTACTTACGAGCAGTACTTC. Full variable domain (missing parts from reference TRBV5-5 and TRBJ2-7): DAGVTQSPTHLIKTRGQQVTLRCSPISGHKSVSWYQQVLGQGPQFIFQYYEKEERGRGNFPDRFSARQFPNYSSELNVNALLLGDSALYLCASSSLAVTYEQYFGPGTRLTVT.

The chain combines TRBV6-6 with TRBJ2-7, with 9 nucleotides matching TRBD1. CDR1 and CDR2 (germline): MNHNY, SVGAGI (reference sequence). Trimming at V came to 4 bases and at J to 6 bases, leaving 7 bases not matched to a gene. This CDR3 has 14 residues. The CDR3 protein is CASSSRTGEGEQYF. The CDR3 region has the DNA TGTGCCAGCAGTTCCCGGACAGGGGAGGGCGAGCAGTACTTC.

The gene calls are TRBV6-2 or TRBV6-3 and TRBJ2-3; TRBD2 aligns across 12 bases. There are 16 residues in the CDR3. Germline V gene lookup returns CDR1 MNHEY and CDR2 SVGEGT. V was clipped by 6 bases and J by 6 bases; unmatched bases: 10. CDR3 region: CASSPTLAGGQDTQYF. For the CDR3, the DNA is TGTGCCAGCAGCCCCACTCTAGCGGGGGGGCAGGATACGCAGTATTTT.

The chain recombines TRBV5-6 with TRBJ2-3; D ambiguous. The CDR3 sequence is 16 residues long. Germline loops: CDR1 SGHDT, CDR2 YYEEEE. Trimming removed 1 base at V and 2 bases at J, with 14 bases between. The CDR3 DNA is TGTGCCAGCAGCTTGTTTATTGGATCGGCCACAGATACGCAGTATTTT. Translated, it gives CASSLFIGSATDTQYF.

The rearrangement links TRBV2 to TRBJ1-2; D may be TRBD1 (5 bases). Between the trimmed V and J ends, which lost 6 bases and 3 bases, there was a span of 14 bases. Germline values: CDR1 SNHLY, CDR2 FYNNEI. The CDR3 loop spans 14 amino acids. The chain's CDR3 is CASRHWQGHYGYTF. In DNA form, the CDR3 reads TGTGCCAGCAGACACTGGCAGGGTCACTATGGCTACACCTTC.